This TCR beta chain was retrieved from a study of blood T cell repertoires in COVID-19. As for the study in general: T cells, B-cell-depleted T cells, or PBMCs supplied cDNA or gDNA.

The CDR3 has 11 amino acids. The ends were cut back, 5 bases at V and 8 bases at J, with 12 bases in the middle. Germline assignment: CDR1 DFQATT and CDR2 SNEGSKA (reference sequence). This table comes from immunoSEQ multiplex PCR, and its TCRdb copy is limited to in-frame clones, with some not included. The sample carries roughly 190,000 clones, around 86% recorded once. The source of this sequence is a woman in her thirties or forties in a cohort exposed to, infected with or recovered from COVID-19 (not recorded which). This sequence joins TRBV20-1 and TRBJ1-2, with D hard to call. Sequencing used PBMCs or T cells enriched from blood (not recorded which). The CDR3 here is CSASPVAGYTF. CDR3 DNA: TGCAGTGCTTCACCAGTGGCCGGCTACACCTTC.